This entry concerns a single TCR beta chain. The data originate from a study of blood T cell repertoires in COVID-19. The wider study: From T cells, B-cell-depleted T cells, or PBMCs came the material, which was cDNA or gDNA.

The protocol was immunoSEQ multiplex PCR, while the TCRdb copy is restricted to in-frame clones and leaves out a portion. The table includes about 230,000 clones, around 83% detected once. CDR3 length: 14 residues. The germline V gene has CDR1 SGHRS and CDR2 YFSETQ. Unmatched junction bases numbered 6, after V lost 4 bases and J lost 9 bases. Sequencing was performed on peripheral blood. This TCR came from an elderly man with acute or convalescent COVID-19. The chain has TRBV5-1 and TRBJ2-1; 11 bases align to TRBD2. The CDR3, as DNA: TGCGCCAGCAGCGCCGGACTAGCGGGCAGTGAGCAGTTCTTC. Protein sequence: CASSAGLAGSEQFF.